These 12 T cell receptor beta chains were sequenced from one sample in a study of regulatory T cells in long-lasting Graves disease. CDR3 regions were amplified by Arm-PCR using iRepertoire HTBI primers to build TCR beta libraries. TCRdb called the multiplex PCR reads again in MiXCR, with one record for every CDR3 protein. This table has 360,000 or so distinct CDR3 sequences, 23% appearing once. Documented time point: persistent/refractory GD, antithyroid drugs over 5 years with positive TRAb. Following extraction of RNA from PBMCs, that RNA was used to make the TCR library. Sequencing used peripheral blood mononuclear cells (PBMCs), obtained when the disease was refractory, from a patient treated with antithyroid drugs. The receptors derive from a woman in her forties with Graves disease.

This clonotype was seen ten or more times. V and J are TRBV20-1 and TRBJ2-7; 13 bases align to TRBD2. The length of the CDR3 is 16 residues. V trimming: 0 bases; J trimming: 6 bases; junction bases outside the gene matches: 8. Germline assignment: CDR1 DFQATT and CDR2 SNEGSKA (reference sequence). The CDR3 bases are TGCAGTGCTAGAGAGTCCGGGACTAGCGGGAACTTCGAGCAGTACTTC. Amino acid sequence: CSARESGTSGNFEQYF.

This clonotype was detected many times. The V gene is TRBV27, the J gene TRBJ2-7, with TRBD1 matching over 9 bases. The trim removed 5 bases at V and 5 bases at J, leaving 7 bases unmatched. Germline-derived CDR1 and CDR2 are MNHEY and SMNVEV (reference sequence). The CDR3 extends over 14 amino acids. CDR3 sequence: CASSVRGQGHEQYF. As DNA, the CDR3 is TGTGCCAGCAGTGTGAGGGGACAGGGCCACGAGCAGTACTTC.

This clonotype was seen a handful of times. This chain links TRBV3-1 with TRBJ1-5, with 9 bases fitting TRBD1. Germline V gives CDR1 LGHDT, CDR2 YNNKEL (reference sequence). V lost 3 bases and J lost 7; bases outside the gene matches: 1. CDR3 size: 13 residues. Written as DNA, the CDR3 is TGTGCCAGCAGCCAGGGGACAGGGCAGCCCCAGCATTTT. Translation gives CASSQGTGQPQHF.

This clonotype was observed at least ten times. This chain links TRBV5-6 with TRBJ1-5; no definite D call. The germline V gene has CDR1 SGHDT and CDR2 YYEEEE. The length of the CDR3 is 15 residues. Trimming stripped 4 bases from V and 0 bases from J, with 11 bases between. CDR3 nucleotide sequence: TGTGCCAGCAGCCCCGGTCCATATAGCAATCAGCCCCAGCATTTT. It is translated as CASSPGPYSNQPQHF.

The V call is TRBV28, the J call TRBJ1-6; 11 bases line up with TRBD1. The germline V gene has CDR1 MDHEN and CDR2 SYDVKM. CDR3 length equals 16 residues. The trim removed 3 bases at V and 9 bases at J, leaving 7 bases unmatched. The CDR3 DNA reads as TGTGCCAGCAGTTTGGGGACAGGGGGAAGAAGTTCACCCCTCCACTTT. Translated: CASSLGTGGRSSPLHF.

The table lists this clonotype with a few counts. The gene calls are TRBV7-6 and TRBJ2-5; TRBD1 matches 7 bases. CDR3 length: 14 residues. The V gene's germline CDR1 is SGHVS and CDR2 FNYEAQ. Trimming removed 4 bases from V and 7 bases from J; junction bases left unmatched: 9. CDR3 nucleotide sequence: TGTGCCAGCAGCTCTAAAGGGCGGACAGGGACCCAGTACTTC. Translated, it gives CASSSKGRTGTQYF.

In DNA, the CDR3 is TGTGCCACCAGTGGTACCGGGACTAGCGGCTTCTACGAGCAGTACTTC. Amino acids: CATSGTGTSGFYEQYF. The V and J genes are TRBV24-1 and TRBJ2-7; 11 bases agree with TRBD2. Germline-derived CDR1 and CDR2 are KGHDR and SFDVKD. The CDR3 has 16 amino acids. The V gene end was trimmed by 5 bases and the J gene end by 3 bases; junction bases not matched to a gene: 8.

This clonotype was seen ten or more times. The CDR3 region has the DNA TGTGCCAGCAGTTTGCCACTCCGGGACAGGACCCACGAGCAGTACTTC. Translation: CASSLPLRDRTHEQYF. The chain uses TRBV28 and TRBJ2-7; the match to TRBD1 covers 8 bases. This CDR3 is built from 16 residues. Trimming removed 3 bases from V and 5 bases from J; junction bases left unmatched: 12. Germline V CDR1 and CDR2: MDHEN, SYDVKM.

The V and J genes are TRBV6-4 and TRBJ2-4, with 13 bases aligning to TRBD2. The CDR3 is 19 residues long. Germline values: CDR1 MRHNA, CDR2 SNTAGT. V lost 4 bases to trimming and J lost 6 bases; unmatched junction nucleotides: 15. The CDR3 sequence: CASSGREGTSGVSGNIQYF. The DNA for the CDR3 is TGTGCCAGCAGTGGCCGGGAAGGGACTAGCGGGGTATCCGGAAACATTCAGTACTTC.

In this sample, this clonotype turned up a few times. The rearrangement uses TRBV4-2 and TRBJ2-7; D unresolved. The CDR3 spans 14 residues. The V end lost 1 base, the J end lost 3 bases, and 10 bases lay between the germline ends. Per germline, CDR1 LGHNA and CDR2 YNFKEQ. CDR3 region: CASSQGLSSYEQYF. CDR3 DNA sequence: TGTGCCAGCAGCCAAGGACTCTCCAGCTACGAGCAGTACTTC.

J is TRBJ2-2 and V is TRBV15, with 9 bases identical to TRBD1. The CDR3 length is 16 residues. J gave up 5 bases and V 5 bases, and 9 bases lay outside the gene matches. The germline V gene has CDR1 LNHNV and CDR2 YYDKDF (reference sequence). The CDR3 loop is CATSGLQGAGTGELFF. The CDR3 region has the DNA TGTGCCACCAGCGGACTACAGGGGGCTGGTACCGGGGAGCTGTTTTTT.

This chain links TRBV20-1 with TRBJ2-5; the D gene could be TRBD1 or TRBD2 (6 bases each). The germline V gene has CDR1 DFQATT and CDR2 SNEGSKA (reference sequence). Trimming stripped 4 bases from V and 3 bases from J, with 15 bases between. This CDR3 is 14 amino acids long. The CDR3 spells CSAMGLGGKETQYF. CDR3 nucleotide sequence: TGCAGTGCTATGGGTCTCGGGGGCAAAGAGACCCAGTACTTC.